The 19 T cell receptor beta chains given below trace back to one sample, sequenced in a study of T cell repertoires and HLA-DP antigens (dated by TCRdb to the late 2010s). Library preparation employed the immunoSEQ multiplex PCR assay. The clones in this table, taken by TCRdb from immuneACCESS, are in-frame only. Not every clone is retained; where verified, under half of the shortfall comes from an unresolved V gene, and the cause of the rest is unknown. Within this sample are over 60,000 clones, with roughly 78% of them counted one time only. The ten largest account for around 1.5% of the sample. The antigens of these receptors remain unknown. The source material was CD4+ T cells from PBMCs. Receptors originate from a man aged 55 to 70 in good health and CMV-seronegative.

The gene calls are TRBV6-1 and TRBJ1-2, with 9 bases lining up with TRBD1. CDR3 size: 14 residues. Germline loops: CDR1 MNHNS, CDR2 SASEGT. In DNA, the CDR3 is TGTGCAGGGGAGGGGGGACAGGGAAGAAATGGCTACACCTTC. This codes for CAGEGGQGRNGYTF.

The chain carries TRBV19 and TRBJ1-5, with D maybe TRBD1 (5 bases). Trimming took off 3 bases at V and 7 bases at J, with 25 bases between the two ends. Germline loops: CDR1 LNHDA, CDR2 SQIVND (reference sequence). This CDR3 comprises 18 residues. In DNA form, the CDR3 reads TGTGCCAGTAGTATGGCCCTATTAGGTTCGGGGGGGAGGCAGCCCCAGCATTTT. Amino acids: CASSMALLGSGGRQPQHF.

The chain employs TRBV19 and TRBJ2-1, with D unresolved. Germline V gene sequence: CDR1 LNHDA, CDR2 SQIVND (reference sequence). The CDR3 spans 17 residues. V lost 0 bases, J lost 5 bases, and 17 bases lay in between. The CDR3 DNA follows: TGTGCCAGTAGTATAGATACGTCGCTTTATCTCAACAATGAGCAGTTCTTC. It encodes CASSIDTSLYLNNEQFF.

The DNA of the CDR3 is TGTGCCAGTAGTACCGACAGGGTTTACACAGATACGCAGTATTTT. Translating gives CASSTDRVYTDTQYF. The rearrangement uses TRBV19 and TRBJ2-3; 7 positions agree with TRBD1. Losses at the gene ends were 4 bases for V and 2 bases for J; bases not matched to a gene: 6. This CDR3 is 15 amino acids long. CDR1 and CDR2 from the germline V gene are LNHDA and SQIVND (reference sequence).

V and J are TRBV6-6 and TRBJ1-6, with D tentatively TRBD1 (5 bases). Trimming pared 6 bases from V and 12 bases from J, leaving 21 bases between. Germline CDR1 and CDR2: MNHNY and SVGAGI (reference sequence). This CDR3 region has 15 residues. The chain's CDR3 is CASSLPGEGLLPLHF. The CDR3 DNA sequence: TGTGCCAGCAGCCTTCCGGGGGAAGGCCTTTTACCCCTCCACTTT.

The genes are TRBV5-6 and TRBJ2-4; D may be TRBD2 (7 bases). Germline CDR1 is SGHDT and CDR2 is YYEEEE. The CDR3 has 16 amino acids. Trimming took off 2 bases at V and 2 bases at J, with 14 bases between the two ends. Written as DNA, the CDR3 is TGTGCCAGCAGCTTCCCCGGGGGGCCATCCAAAAACATTCAGTACTTC. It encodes CASSFPGGPSKNIQYF.

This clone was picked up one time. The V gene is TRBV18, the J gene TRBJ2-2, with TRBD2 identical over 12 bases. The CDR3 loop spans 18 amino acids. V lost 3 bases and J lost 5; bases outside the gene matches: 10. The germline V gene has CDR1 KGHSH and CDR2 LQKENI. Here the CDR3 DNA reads TGTGCCAGCTCACCTCGGACTAGCGGGAACCTGGGGACCGGGGAGCTGTTTTTT. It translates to CASSPRTSGNLGTGELFF.

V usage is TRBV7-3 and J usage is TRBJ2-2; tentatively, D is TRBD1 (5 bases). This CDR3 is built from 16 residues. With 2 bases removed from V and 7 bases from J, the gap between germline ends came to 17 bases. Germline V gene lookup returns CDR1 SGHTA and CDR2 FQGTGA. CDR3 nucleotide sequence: TGTGCCAGCAGCTTATACCCTGGGGCAGTAGACGGGGAGCTGTTTTTT. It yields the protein CASSLYPGAVDGELFF.

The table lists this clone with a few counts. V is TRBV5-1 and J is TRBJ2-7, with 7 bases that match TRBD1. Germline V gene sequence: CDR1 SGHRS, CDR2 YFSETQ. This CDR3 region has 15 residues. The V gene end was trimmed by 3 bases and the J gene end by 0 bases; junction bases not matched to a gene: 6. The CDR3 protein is CASSSSGQFSYEQYF. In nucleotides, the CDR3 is TGCGCCAGCAGCTCGTCGGGACAGTTCTCCTACGAGCAGTACTTC.

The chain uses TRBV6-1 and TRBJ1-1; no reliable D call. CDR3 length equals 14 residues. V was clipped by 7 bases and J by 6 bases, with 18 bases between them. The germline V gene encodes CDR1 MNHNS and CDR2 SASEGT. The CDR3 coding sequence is TGTGCCAGCACTAAAAGCGGGGTGGCGGCTGAAGCTTTCTTT. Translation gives CASTKSGVAAEAFF.

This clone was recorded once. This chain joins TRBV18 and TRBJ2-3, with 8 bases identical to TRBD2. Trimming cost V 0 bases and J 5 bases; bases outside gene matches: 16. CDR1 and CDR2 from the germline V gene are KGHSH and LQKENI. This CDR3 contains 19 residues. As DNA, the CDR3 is TGTGCCAGCTCACCACCGTCCCTTGGGCGGGGGGCAAGGCTAGATACGCAGTATTTT. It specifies CASSPPSLGRGARLDTQYF.

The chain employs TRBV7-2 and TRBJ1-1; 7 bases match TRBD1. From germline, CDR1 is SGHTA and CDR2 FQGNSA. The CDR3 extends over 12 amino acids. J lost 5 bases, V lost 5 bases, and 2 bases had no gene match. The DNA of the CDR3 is TGTGCCAGCAGCCACAGGGGAACTGAAGCTTTCTTT. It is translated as CASSHRGTEAFF.

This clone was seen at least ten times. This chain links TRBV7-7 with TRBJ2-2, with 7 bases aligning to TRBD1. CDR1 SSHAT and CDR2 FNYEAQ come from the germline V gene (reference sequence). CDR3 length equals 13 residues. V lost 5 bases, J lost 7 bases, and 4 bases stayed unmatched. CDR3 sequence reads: CASSQGQFGELFF. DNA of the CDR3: TGTGCCAGCAGCCAGGGACAGTTCGGGGAGCTGTTTTTT. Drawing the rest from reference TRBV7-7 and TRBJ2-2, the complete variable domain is GAGVSQSPRYKVTKRGQDVTLRCDPISSHATLYWYQQALGQGPEFLTYFNYEAQPDKSGLPSDRFSAERPEGSISTLTIQRTEQRDSAMYRCASSQGQFGELFFGEGSRLTVL.

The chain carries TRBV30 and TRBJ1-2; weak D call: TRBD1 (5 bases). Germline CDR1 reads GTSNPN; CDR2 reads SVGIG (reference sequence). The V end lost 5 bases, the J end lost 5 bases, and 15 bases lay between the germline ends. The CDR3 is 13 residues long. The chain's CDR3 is CAWAPGLEYGYTF. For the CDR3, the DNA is TGTGCCTGGGCCCCGGGACTGGAATATGGCTACACCTTC. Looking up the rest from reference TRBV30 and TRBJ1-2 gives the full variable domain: SQTIHQWPATLVQPVGSPLSLECTVEGTSNPNLYWYRQAAGRGLQLLFYSVGIGQISSEVPQNLSASRPQDRQFILSSKKLLLSDSGFYLCAWAPGLEYGYTFGSGTRLTVV.

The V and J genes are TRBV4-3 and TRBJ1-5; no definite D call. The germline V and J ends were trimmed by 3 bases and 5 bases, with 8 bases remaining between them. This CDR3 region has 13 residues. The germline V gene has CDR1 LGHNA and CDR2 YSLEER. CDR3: CASSQALHQPQHF. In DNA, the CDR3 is TGCGCCAGCAGCCAGGCCCTCCATCAGCCCCAGCATTTT.

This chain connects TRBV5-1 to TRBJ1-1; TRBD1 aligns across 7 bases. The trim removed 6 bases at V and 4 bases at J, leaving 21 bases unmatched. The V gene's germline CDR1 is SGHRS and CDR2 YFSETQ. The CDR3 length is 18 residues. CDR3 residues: CASTKTSRLGGGGTEAFF. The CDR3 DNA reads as TGCGCCAGCACCAAAACTTCCCGGCTAGGGGGCGGTGGCACTGAAGCTTTCTTT.

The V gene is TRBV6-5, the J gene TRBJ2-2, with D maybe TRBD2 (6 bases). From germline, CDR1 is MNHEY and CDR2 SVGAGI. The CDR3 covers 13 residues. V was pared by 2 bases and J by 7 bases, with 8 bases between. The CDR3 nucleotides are TGTGCCAGCAGTTACGGGGGACTCGGGGAGCTGTTTTTT. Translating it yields CASSYGGLGELFF.

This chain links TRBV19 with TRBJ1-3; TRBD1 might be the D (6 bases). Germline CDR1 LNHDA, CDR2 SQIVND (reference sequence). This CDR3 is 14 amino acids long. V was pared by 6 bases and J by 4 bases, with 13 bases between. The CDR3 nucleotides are TGTGCCAGTAGCCGTACAGGGCTAGGAAACACCATATATTTT. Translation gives CASSRTGLGNTIYF.

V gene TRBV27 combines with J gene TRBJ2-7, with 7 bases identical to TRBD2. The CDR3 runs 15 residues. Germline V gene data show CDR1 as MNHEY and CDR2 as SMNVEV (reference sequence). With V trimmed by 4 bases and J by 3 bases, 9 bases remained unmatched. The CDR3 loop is CASSSATGGYYEQYF. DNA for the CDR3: TGTGCCAGCAGTTCGGCGACGGGGGGTTACTACGAGCAGTACTTC.